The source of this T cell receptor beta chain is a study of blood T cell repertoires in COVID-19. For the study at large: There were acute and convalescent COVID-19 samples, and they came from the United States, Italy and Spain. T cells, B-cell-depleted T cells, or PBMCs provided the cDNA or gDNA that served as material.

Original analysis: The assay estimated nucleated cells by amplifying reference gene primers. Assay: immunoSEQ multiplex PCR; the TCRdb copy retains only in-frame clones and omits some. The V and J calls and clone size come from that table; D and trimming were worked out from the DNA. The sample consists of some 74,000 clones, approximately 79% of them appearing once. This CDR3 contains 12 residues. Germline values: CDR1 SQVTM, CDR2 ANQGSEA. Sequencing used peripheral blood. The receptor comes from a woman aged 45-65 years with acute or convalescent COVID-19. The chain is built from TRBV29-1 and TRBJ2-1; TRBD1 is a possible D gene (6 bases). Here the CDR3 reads CSQGNSYNEQFF. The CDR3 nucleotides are TGCAGTCAGGGGAACTCCTACAATGAGCAGTTCTTC.